These 27 T cell receptor beta chains came from one sample sequenced in a study of T cells after posttransplantation cyclophosphamide. Generated by immunoSEQ multiplex PCR, the TCRdb table keeps only in-frame clones and is missing some. The specimen gives tens of thousands of clones without singletons; the ten biggest hold approximately 2.2%. The sequenced material came from PBMCs. These receptors were taken from a man aged 40-49 years in good health, CMV-negative, and a related stem cell transplant donor.

This clone was detected many times. The gene calls are TRBV4-3 and TRBJ1-1; possibly TRBD1 for D (6 bases). The ends were cut back, 0 bases at V and 1 base at J, with 12 bases in the middle. Germline CDR1 LGHNA, CDR2 YSLEER. The CDR3 has 16 residues. CDR3 nucleotides: TGCGCCAGCAGCCAAGATCGTACAGGGTCGAACACTGAAGCTTTCTTT. Its translation: CASSQDRTGSNTEAFF.

This clone has at least ten counts. The CDR3, as DNA: TGTGCCAGCAGTCCTGTGGTTGCTAGCGGGTACAATGAGCAGTTCTTC. Protein: CASSPVVASGYNEQFF. This chain connects TRBV6-6 to TRBJ2-1, with 8 positions matching TRBD2. Germline trimming cut 5 bases from V and 4 bases from J; bases unmatched to any gene: 10. The CDR3 totals 16 residues. Germline lookup yields CDR1 MNHNY and CDR2 SVGAGI (reference sequence).

The rearrangement links TRBV28 to TRBJ1-2; D perhaps matches TRBD1 (5 bases). Trimming took off 7 bases at V and 2 bases at J, with 14 bases between the two ends. Per germline, CDR1 MDHEN and CDR2 SYDVKM. This CDR3 has 14 residues. The CDR3 region has the DNA TGTGCCAGCATCGGACACTCAGGCAACTATGGCTACACCTTC. Its protein product is CASIGHSGNYGYTF.

In this sample, this clone turned up many times. CDR3 region: CAIRPGAGTEAFF. CDR3 nucleotide sequence: TGTGCCATCAGGCCAGGGGCTGGGACTGAAGCTTTCTTT. J is TRBJ1-1 and V is TRBV10-3; a possible D gene is TRBD1 (6 bases). Germline values: CDR1 ENHRY, CDR2 SYGVKD. The V end lost 6 bases, the J end lost 5 bases, and 13 bases lay between the germline ends. The CDR3 is 13 residues long.

This clone came up many times. The genes are TRBV7-8 and TRBJ1-1, with D possibly being TRBD1 (6 bases). The CDR3 is 13 amino acids. Per germline, CDR1 SGHVS and CDR2 FQNEAQ. V dropped 3 bases and J dropped 4 bases, with 9 bases sitting between them. The DNA of the CDR3 is TGTGCCAGCAGCTTTAAAGGGGGCACTGAAGCTTTCTTT. It specifies CASSFKGGTEAFF.

There are many counts of this clone. The chain employs TRBV6-1 and TRBJ1-3; D perhaps matches TRBD1 (5 bases). CDR3 size: 14 residues. Trimming shortened V by 5 bases and J by 0 bases, and 8 bases separated the two germline ends. Germline values: CDR1 MNHNS, CDR2 SASEGT. This chain's CDR3 is CASSTGSSGNTIYF. In nucleotides, the CDR3 is TGTGCCAGCAGTACAGGTTCCTCTGGAAACACCATATATTTT.

This clone was counted at least ten times. The chain combines TRBV2 with TRBJ1-3; D is uncertain. This CDR3 contains 14 residues. Germline values: CDR1 SNHLY, CDR2 FYNNEI. V lost 7 bases to trimming and J lost 0 bases, with 10 bases between them. The CDR3 reads CASNRVLSGNTIYF. CDR3 bases: TGTGCCAGCAACCGAGTCCTCTCTGGAAACACCATATATTTT.

This clone was observed at least ten times. The chain uses TRBV11-2 and TRBJ2-5; 7 nucleotides line up with TRBD2. The CDR3 is made up of 15 amino acids. Losses at the gene ends were 2 bases for V and 2 bases for J; bases not matched to a gene: 5. CDR1 and CDR2 from the germline V gene are SGHAT and FQNNGV. The CDR3 reads CASSLQGAGQETQYF. CDR3 DNA sequence: TGTGCCAGCAGCTTACAGGGAGCGGGGCAAGAGACCCAGTACTTC.

At least ten counts were recorded for this clone. This chain joins TRBV4-3 and TRBJ2-3; 7 nucleotides agree with TRBD2. The CDR3 covers 17 residues. V lost 0 bases and J lost 0; bases outside the gene matches: 6. Germline CDR1 reads LGHNA; CDR2 reads YSLEER. The CDR3 is CASSQEGGSGSTDTQYF. DNA of the CDR3: TGCGCCAGCAGCCAAGAAGGAGGTAGCGGGAGCACAGATACGCAGTATTTT.

This clone was recorded many times. The rearrangement links TRBV5-5 to TRBJ1-6, with 9 bases aligning to TRBD1. Germline trimming cut 1 base from V and 9 bases from J; bases unmatched to any gene: 14. The CDR3 totals 18 residues. Germline CDR1 SGHKS, CDR2 YYEKEE (reference sequence). DNA for the CDR3: TGTGCCAGCAGCTTGAGGGACAGGGCTATAGAATTAGGTTCACCCCTCCACTTT. It encodes CASSLRDRAIELGSPLHF.

This clone was seen only a few times. The J gene is TRBJ2-1, the V gene TRBV11-2; TRBD1 matches at 10 bases. V was pared by 8 bases and J by 5 bases, with 3 bases of the junction left unmatched. This CDR3 is 13 amino acids long. Germline V gives CDR1 SGHAT, CDR2 FQNNGV. CDR3 residues: CASLGTGDNEQFF. CDR3 bases: TGTGCCAGCCTCGGGACAGGGGACAATGAGCAGTTCTTC.

This clone was detected only a few times. The V gene is TRBV7-6, the J gene TRBJ2-3; the D gene is possibly TRBD2 (5 bases). Trimming took 1 base from V and 3 from J, leaving 14 bases between them. Germline CDR1 SGHVS, CDR2 FNYEAQ. The CDR3 totals 16 residues. The DNA for the CDR3 is TGTGCCAGCAGCTTAGGGACGTATGAGGGTACAGATACGCAGTATTTT. Translated, it gives CASSLGTYEGTDTQYF.

This clone was observed at least ten times. V is TRBV19 and J is TRBJ2-2; 8 bases are a match to TRBD1. V gave up 5 bases and J gave up 6 bases; unmatched junction bases: 5. The CDR3 covers 14 residues. Germline loops: CDR1 LNHDA, CDR2 SQIVND (reference sequence). The CDR3 reads CASSLGQGPGELFF. The CDR3 region has the DNA TGTGCCAGTAGTCTAGGACAGGGACCCGGGGAGCTGTTTTTT.

This clone was seen ten or more times. The chain has TRBV7-2 and TRBJ2-2; D may be TRBD2 (6 bases). The CDR3 covers 16 residues. Trimming pared 1 base from V and 6 bases from J, leaving 15 bases between. Germline CDR1 is SGHTA and CDR2 is FQGNSA. The CDR3 sequence is CASSLVTLEGPGELFF. In DNA form, the CDR3 reads TGTGCCAGCAGCTTAGTAACCCTGGAGGGTCCCGGGGAGCTGTTTTTT.

In this sample, this clone turned up many times. This chain connects TRBV5-1 to TRBJ2-3; 7 bases fit TRBD1. CDR3 length: 14 residues. The ends lost 0 bases at V and 4 bases at J; junction bases unmatched: 2. Per germline, CDR1 SGHRS and CDR2 YFSETQ. Here the CDR3 reads CASSLGQGSDTQYF. The CDR3 DNA is TGCGCCAGCAGCTTGGGACAGGGATCAGATACGCAGTATTTT.

Ten or more counts support this clone. The gene calls are TRBV4-3 and TRBJ2-2, with 7 positions matching TRBD2. The germline gives CDR1 LGHNA, CDR2 YSLEER. CDR3 length: 15 residues. Trimming took 6 bases from V and 0 from J; bases not matched to a gene: 4. CDR3 DNA sequence: TGCGCCAGCAGGCACGGGGGGTCGAACACCGGGGAGCTGTTTTTT. This sequence encodes CASRHGGSNTGELFF.

This clone was seen repeatedly, ten times or more. The chain has TRBV6-1 and TRBJ2-7; D gene ambiguous. The CDR3 covers 11 residues. CDR1 MNHNS and CDR2 SASEGT come from the germline V gene. In DNA form, the CDR3 reads TGTGCCAGCAGTTGGTCGTCCACGGTTATCGTC. Translated, it gives CASSWSSTVIV.

This clone was observed many times. CDR3 DNA: TGTGCCAGCAGGGAAACAGGGCAGGGCACCGGGGAGCTGTTTTTT. Protein sequence: CASRETGQGTGELFF. The J gene is TRBJ2-2, the V gene TRBV2, with D maybe TRBD1 (6 bases). Germline CDR1 reads SNHLY; CDR2 reads FYNNEI. The CDR3 runs to 15 residues. The ends were cut back, 6 bases at V and 4 bases at J, with 15 bases in the middle.

Many counts were recorded for this clone. The V call is TRBV18, the J call TRBJ2-7; D is perhaps TRBD2 (5 bases). Germline values: CDR1 KGHSH, CDR2 LQKENI. Trimming took 3 bases from V and 0 from J, leaving 18 bases between them. The CDR3 extends over 17 amino acids. CDR3 sequence: CASSPELARASSYEQYV. For the CDR3, the DNA is TGTGCCAGCTCACCGGAATTAGCGAGGGCTAGCTCCTACGAGCAGTACGTC.

This clone was recorded many times. The genes are TRBV4-1 and TRBJ2-3; D is uncertain. Per the germline V gene, CDR1 is MGHRA and CDR2 is YSYEKL. Trimming stripped 3 bases from V and 6 bases from J, with 13 bases between. The CDR3 has 14 residues. The CDR3 coding sequence is TGCGCCAGCAGCCAGGGCCTGGATGGCGATACGCAGTATTTT. Translating gives CASSQGLDGDTQYF.

This clone was seen repeatedly, ten times or more. The rearrangement uses TRBV5-1 and TRBJ1-1; D ambiguous. Germline lookup yields CDR1 SGHRS and CDR2 YFSETQ. The germline V and J ends were trimmed by 1 base and 0 bases, with 4 bases remaining between them. The CDR3 contains 13 residues. CDR3 in DNA: TGCGCCAGCAGCTTGATAATGAACACTGAAGCTTTCTTT. Translated: CASSLIMNTEAFF. Supplemented by reference TRBV5-1 and TRBJ1-1, the full variable domain reads KAGVTQTPRYLIKTRGQQVTLSCSPISGHRSVSWYQQTPGQGLQFLFEYFSETQRNKGNFPGRFSGRQFSNSRSEMNVSTLELGDSALYLCASSLIMNTEAFFGQGTRLTVV.

The chain employs TRBV18 and TRBJ1-5; no definite D call. V was trimmed by 2 bases and J by 4 bases, leaving 9 bases between them. CDR3 size: 14 residues. The germline V gene encodes CDR1 KGHSH and CDR2 LQKENI. The CDR3 sequence is CASSPVGENQPQHF. DNA for the CDR3: TGTGCCAGCTCACCAGTCGGGGAGAATCAGCCCCAGCATTTT.

This clone came up many times. The V gene is TRBV7-9, the J gene TRBJ1-4; maybe TRBD1 (6 bases). The CDR3 spans 14 residues. Germline V gives CDR1 SEHNR, CDR2 FQNEAQ (reference sequence). The ends were cut back, 6 bases at V and 6 bases at J, with 14 bases in the middle. In nucleotides, the CDR3 is TGTGCCAGCAGGACCGGGACATCAGATGAAAAACTGTTTTTT. It encodes CASRTGTSDEKLFF.

Only a few counts were recorded for this clone. The chain uses TRBV6-6 and TRBJ2-4; D call uncertain. Germline lookup yields CDR1 MNHNY and CDR2 SVGAGI (reference sequence). The V end was cut by 2 bases, the J end by 6 bases, with 17 bases between. This CDR3 is built from 16 residues. In nucleotides, the CDR3 is TGTGCCAGCAGTTACCCAAATACGGGTTTGTTAAACATTCAGTACTTC. Translation gives CASSYPNTGLLNIQYF.

This clone was seen ten or more times. The chain joins TRBV7-6 to TRBJ2-5, with 12 bases that match TRBD2. Trimming at V came to 4 bases and at J to 5 bases, leaving 8 bases not matched to a gene. The germline V gene encodes CDR1 SGHVS and CDR2 FNYEAQ. The CDR3 is 16 amino acids. DNA for the CDR3: TGTGCCAGCAGCTCTAGCGGGAGGGGTAATTGGGAGACCCAGTACTTC. As protein: CASSSSGRGNWETQYF.

The CDR3 sequence is CASSTGPREGEQFF. DNA for the CDR3: TGTGCCAGCAGCACCGGCCCGCGGGAGGGTGAGCAGTTCTTC. The chain uses TRBV7-8 and TRBJ2-1, with 9 bases matching TRBD2. There are 14 residues in the CDR3. CDR1 SGHVS and CDR2 FQNEAQ come from the germline V gene. J was trimmed by 9 bases and V by 5 bases; bases with no gene match: 8.

This clone was seen many times. This sequence joins TRBV19 and TRBJ1-1; tentatively, D is TRBD1 (6 bases). Germline lookup yields CDR1 LNHDA and CDR2 SQIVND (reference sequence). The V and J ends lost 6 bases and 4 bases respectively, with 15 bases between them. The CDR3 extends over 14 amino acids. The chain's CDR3 is CASRETGIGTEAFF. The CDR3 coding sequence is TGTGCCAGTAGAGAGACAGGAATCGGCACTGAAGCTTTCTTT.